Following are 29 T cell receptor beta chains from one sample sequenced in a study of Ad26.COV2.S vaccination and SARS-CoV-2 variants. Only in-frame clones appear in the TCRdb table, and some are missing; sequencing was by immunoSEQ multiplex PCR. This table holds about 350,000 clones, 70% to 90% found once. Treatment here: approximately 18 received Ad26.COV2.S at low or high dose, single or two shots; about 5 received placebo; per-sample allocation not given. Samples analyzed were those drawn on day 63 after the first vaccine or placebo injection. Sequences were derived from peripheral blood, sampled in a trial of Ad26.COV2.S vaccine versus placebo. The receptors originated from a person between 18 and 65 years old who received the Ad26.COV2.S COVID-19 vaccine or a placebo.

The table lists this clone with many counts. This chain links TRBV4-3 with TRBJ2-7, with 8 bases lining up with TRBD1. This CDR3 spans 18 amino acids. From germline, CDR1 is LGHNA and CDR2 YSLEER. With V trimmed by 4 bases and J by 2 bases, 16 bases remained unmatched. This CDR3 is CASSRAAIGQGEPYEQYF. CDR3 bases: TGCGCCAGCAGCCGAGCCGCGATCGGACAGGGCGAACCCTACGAGCAGTACTTC.

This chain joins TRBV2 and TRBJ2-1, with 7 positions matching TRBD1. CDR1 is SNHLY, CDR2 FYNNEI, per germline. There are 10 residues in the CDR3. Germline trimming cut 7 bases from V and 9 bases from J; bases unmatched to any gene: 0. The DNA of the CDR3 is TGTGCCAGCACAGGGGGTGAGCAGTTCTTC. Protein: CASTGGEQFF.

This CDR3 is CASSHNGHPYFYQPQHF. The CDR3 bases are TGTGCCAGCAGCCACAATGGACACCCTTATTTTTATCAGCCCCAGCATTTT. J is TRBJ1-5 and V is TRBV6-2 or TRBV6-3; tentative D call: TRBD1 (5 bases). The ends were cut back, 6 bases at V and 5 bases at J, with 23 bases in the middle. Per germline, CDR1 MNHEY and CDR2 SVGEGT. The CDR3 extends over 17 amino acids.

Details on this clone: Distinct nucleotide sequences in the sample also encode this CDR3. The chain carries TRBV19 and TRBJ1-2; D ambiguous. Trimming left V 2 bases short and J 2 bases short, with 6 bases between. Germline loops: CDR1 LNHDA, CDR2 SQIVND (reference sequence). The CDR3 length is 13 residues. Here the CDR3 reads CASSINGNYGYTF. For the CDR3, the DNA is TGTGCCAGTAGTATAAACGGGAACTATGGCTACACCTTC.

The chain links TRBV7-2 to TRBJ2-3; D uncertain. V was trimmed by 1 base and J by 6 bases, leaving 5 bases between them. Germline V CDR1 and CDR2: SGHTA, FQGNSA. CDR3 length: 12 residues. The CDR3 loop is CASSLEGDTQYF. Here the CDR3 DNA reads TGTGCCAGCAGCTTAGAAGGTGATACGCAGTATTTT.

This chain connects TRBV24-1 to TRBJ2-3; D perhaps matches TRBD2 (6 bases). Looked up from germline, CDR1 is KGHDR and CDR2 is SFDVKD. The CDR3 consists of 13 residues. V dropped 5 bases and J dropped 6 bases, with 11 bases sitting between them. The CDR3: CATSGAGSDTQYF. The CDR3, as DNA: TGTGCCACCAGTGGGGCGGGGTCGGATACGCAGTATTTT.

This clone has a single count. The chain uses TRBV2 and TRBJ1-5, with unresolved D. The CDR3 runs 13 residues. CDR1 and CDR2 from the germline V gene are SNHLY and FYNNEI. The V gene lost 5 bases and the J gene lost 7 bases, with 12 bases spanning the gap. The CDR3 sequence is CASSSYTVQPQHF. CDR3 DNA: TGTGCCAGCAGTTCCTACACGGTACAGCCCCAGCATTTT.

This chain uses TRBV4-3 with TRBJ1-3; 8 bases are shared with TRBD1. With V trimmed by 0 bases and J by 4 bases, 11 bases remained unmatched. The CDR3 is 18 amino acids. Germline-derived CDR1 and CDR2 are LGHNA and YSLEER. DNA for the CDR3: TGCGCCAGCAGCCAAGACCCTCCAGGGGGCTTGGGAGGAAACACCATATATTTT. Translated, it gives CASSQDPPGGLGGNTIYF.

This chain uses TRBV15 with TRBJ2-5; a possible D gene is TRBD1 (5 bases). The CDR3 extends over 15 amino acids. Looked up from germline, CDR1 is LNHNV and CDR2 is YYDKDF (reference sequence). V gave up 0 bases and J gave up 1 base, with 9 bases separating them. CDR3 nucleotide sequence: TGTGCCACCAGCAGAGATCAGGGCGTCCAAGAGACCCAGTACTTC. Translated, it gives CATSRDQGVQETQYF.

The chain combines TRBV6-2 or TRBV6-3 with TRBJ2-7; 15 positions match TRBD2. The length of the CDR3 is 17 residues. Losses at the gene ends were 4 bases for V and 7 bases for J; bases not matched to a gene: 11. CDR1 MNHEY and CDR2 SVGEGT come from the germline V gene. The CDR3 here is CASSWTGLAGGLGEQYF. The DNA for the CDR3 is TGTGCCAGCAGTTGGACGGGACTAGCGGGGGGTCTAGGAGAGCAGTACTTC.

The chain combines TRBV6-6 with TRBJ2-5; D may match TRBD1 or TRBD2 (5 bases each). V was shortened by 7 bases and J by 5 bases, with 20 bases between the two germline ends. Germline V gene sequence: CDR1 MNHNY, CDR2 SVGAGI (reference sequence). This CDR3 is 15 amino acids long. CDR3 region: CASKPTQGRGETQYF. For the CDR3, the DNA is TGTGCCAGCAAACCAACTCAGGGACGCGGGGAGACCCAGTACTTC.

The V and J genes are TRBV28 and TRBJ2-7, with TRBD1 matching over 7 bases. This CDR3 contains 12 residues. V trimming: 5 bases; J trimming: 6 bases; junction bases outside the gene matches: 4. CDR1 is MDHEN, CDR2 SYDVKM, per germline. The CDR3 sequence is CASSTNRGEQYF. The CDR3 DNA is TGTGCCAGCAGTACCAACAGGGGCGAGCAGTACTTC. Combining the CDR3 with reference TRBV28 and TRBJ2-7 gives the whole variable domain DVKVTQSSRYLVKRTGEKVFLECVQDMDHENMFWYRQDPGLGLRLIYFSYDVKMKEKGDIPEGYSVSREKKERFSLILESASTNQTSMYLCASSTNRGEQYFGPGTRLTVT.

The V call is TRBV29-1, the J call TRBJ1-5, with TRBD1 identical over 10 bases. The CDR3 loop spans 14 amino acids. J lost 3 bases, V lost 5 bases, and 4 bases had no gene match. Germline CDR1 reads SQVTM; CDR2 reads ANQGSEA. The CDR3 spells CSVRGTGDNQPQHF. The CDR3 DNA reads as TGCAGCGTTCGTGGGACAGGGGACAATCAGCCCCAGCATTTT.

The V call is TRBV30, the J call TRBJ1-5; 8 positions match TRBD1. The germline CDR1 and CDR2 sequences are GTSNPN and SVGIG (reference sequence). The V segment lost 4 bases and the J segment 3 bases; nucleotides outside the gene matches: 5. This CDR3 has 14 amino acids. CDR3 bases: TGTGCCTGGACTGCAGGGGGCCCCAATCAGCCCCAGCATTTT. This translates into CAWTAGGPNQPQHF.

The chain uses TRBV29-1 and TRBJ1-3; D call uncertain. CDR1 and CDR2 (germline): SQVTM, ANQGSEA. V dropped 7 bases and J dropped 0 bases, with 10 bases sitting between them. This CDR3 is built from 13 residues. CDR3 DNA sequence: TGCAGCGGAAGACTCAACTCTGGAAACACCATATATTTT. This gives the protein CSGRLNSGNTIYF. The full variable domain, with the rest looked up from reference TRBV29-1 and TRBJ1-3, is SAVISQKPSRDICQRGTSLTIQCQVDSQVTMMFWYRQQPGQSLTLIATANQGSEATYESGFVIDKFPISRPNLTFSTLTVSNMSPEDSSIYLCSGRLNSGNTIYFGEGSWLTVV.

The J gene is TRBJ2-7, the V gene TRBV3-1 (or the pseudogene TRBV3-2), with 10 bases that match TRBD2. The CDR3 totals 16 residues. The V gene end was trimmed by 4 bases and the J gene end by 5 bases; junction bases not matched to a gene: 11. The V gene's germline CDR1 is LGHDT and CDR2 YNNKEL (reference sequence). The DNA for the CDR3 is TGTGCCAGCAGCCCCGTTAATAGCGGGGGGCCCCACGAGCAGTACTTC. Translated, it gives CASSPVNSGGPHEQYF.

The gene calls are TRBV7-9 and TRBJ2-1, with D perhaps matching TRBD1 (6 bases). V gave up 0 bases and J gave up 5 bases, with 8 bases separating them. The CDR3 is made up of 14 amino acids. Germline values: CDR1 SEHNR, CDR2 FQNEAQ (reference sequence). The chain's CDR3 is CASSLARQDNEQFF. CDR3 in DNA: TGTGCCAGCAGCTTAGCGCGACAGGACAATGAGCAGTTCTTC.

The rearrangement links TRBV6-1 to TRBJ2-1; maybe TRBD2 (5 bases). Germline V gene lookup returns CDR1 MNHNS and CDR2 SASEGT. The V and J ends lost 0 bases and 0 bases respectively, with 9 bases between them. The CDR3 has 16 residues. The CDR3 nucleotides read TGTGCCAGCAGTGAAGCTACCGGGAACTCCTACAATGAGCAGTTCTTC. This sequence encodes CASSEATGNSYNEQFF.

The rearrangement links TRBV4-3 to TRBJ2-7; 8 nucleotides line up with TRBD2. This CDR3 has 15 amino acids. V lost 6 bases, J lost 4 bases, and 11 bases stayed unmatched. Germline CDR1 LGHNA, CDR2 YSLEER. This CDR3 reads CASSQDTGGGYEQYF. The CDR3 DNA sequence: TGCGCCAGCAGTCAGGACACCGGGGGGGGATACGAGCAGTACTTC.

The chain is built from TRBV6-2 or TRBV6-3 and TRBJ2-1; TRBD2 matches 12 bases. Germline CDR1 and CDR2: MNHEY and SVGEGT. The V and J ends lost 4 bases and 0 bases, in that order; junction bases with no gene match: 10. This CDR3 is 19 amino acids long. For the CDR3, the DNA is TGTGCCAGCAGTTTCCCCCAGGGGACTAGCGGGTCCTCCTACAATGAGCAGTTCTTC. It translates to CASSFPQGTSGSSYNEQFF.

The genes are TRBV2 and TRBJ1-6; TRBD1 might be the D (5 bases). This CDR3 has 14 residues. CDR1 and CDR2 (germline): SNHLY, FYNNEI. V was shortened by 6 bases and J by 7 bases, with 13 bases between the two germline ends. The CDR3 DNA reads TGTGCCAGCAGCCCCGGGACGGAGAATTCACCCCTCCACTTT. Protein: CASSPGTENSPLHF.

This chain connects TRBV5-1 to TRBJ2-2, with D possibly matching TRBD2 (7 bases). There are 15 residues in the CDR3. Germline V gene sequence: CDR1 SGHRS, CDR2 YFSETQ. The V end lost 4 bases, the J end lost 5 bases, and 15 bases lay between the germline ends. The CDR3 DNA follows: TGCGCCAGCAGCGCGGGGGCTAGCTTAACCGGGGAGCTGTTTTTT. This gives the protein CASSAGASLTGELFF.

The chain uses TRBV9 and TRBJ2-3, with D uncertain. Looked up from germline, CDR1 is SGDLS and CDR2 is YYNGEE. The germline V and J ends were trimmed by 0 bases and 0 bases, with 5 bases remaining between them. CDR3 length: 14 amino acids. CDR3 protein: CASSVGGSTDTQYF. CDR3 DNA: TGTGCCAGCAGCGTAGGTGGTAGCACAGATACGCAGTATTTT.

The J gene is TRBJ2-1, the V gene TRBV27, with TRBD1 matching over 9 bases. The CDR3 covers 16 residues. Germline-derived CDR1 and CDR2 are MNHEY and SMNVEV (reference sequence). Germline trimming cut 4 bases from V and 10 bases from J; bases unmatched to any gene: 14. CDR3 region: CASSSPGTGFAAEQFF. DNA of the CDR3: TGTGCCAGCAGTTCCCCCGGGACAGGGTTTGCGGCGGAGCAGTTCTTC.

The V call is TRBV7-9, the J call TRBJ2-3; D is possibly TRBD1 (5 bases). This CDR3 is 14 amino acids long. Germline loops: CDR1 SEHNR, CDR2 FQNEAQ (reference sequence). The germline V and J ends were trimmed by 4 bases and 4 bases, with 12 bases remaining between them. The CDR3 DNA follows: TGTGCCAGCAGCTCCCCGGACAAACCAGATACGCAGTATTTT. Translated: CASSSPDKPDTQYF.

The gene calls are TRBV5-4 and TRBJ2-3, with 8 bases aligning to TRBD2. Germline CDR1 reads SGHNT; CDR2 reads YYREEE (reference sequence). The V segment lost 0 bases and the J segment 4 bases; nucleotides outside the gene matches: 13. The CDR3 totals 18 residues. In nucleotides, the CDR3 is TGTGCCAGCAGCTTGGGGCGGTGGGGGACTAGAGGGGCAGATACGCAGTATTTT. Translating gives CASSLGRWGTRGADTQYF.

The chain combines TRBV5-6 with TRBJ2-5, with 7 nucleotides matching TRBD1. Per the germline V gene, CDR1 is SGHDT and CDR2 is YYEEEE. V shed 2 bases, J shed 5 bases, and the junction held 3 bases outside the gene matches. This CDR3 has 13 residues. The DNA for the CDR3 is TGTGCCAGCAGCTTTAAGACAGGGGAGACCCAGTACTTC. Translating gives CASSFKTGETQYF.

CDR3 sequence reads: CASSDPRSGEKLFF. The CDR3, as DNA: TGTGCCAGCAGTGATCCTCGGTCAGGTGAAAAACTGTTTTTT. This chain links TRBV25-1 with TRBJ1-4; D gene unclear. Looked up from germline, CDR1 is MGHDK and CDR2 is SYGVNS. Trimming shortened V by 3 bases and J by 7 bases, and 12 bases separated the two germline ends. The CDR3 has 14 amino acids.

The CDR3: CASSLTSGGSYEQYF. The CDR3 DNA reads as TGCGCCAGCAGCTTAACTAGCGGGGGCTCCTACGAGCAGTACTTC. The V and J genes are TRBV5-1 and TRBJ2-7; 11 bases agree with TRBD2. Germline lookup yields CDR1 SGHRS and CDR2 YFSETQ. V dropped 2 bases and J dropped 0; count of bases not matched to a gene: 1. This CDR3 is 15 amino acids long. The full variable domain, its missing parts supplied by reference TRBV5-1 and TRBJ2-7, is KAGVTQTPRYLIKTRGQQVTLSCSPISGHRSVSWYQQTPGQGLQFLFEYFSETQRNKGNFPGRFSGRQFSNSRSEMNVSTLELGDSALYLCASSLTSGGSYEQYFGPGTRLTVT.